The T cell receptor beta chain under discussion was sequenced for a study of blood T cell repertoires in COVID-19. Study information: Spain, Italy and the United States supplied samples that represented acute and convalescent COVID-19. The cDNA or gDNA used as material had been derived from T cells, B-cell-depleted T cells, or PBMCs.

Seattle enrolled patients during active infection and tracked them longitudinally. As handled by the study authors: Cell counts per sample came from amplifying reference gene primers. Generated by immunoSEQ multiplex PCR, the TCRdb table keeps only in-frame clones and is missing some. V, J and clone size are taken as reported in that table, and D and trimming were inferred from the DNA itself. The data show fewer than 150,000 clones, more than 80% seen once. The CDR3 has 13 amino acids. The germline V and J ends were trimmed by 1 base and 12 bases, with 13 bases remaining between them. Germline CDR1 LGHNA, CDR2 YNFKEQ. This clone was counted once.

The sequence was collected from a woman aged 60-75 years with COVID-19, enrolled during active disease. The sample comprised peripheral blood. This chain connects TRBV4-2 to TRBJ2-1, with D tentatively TRBD1 (5 bases). The CDR3 sequence is CASSQGGRGMQFF. CDR3 nucleotides: TGTGCCAGCAGCCAAGGGGGAAGGGGAATGCAGTTCTTC.